What follows is one TCR beta chain and its context. Its antigen is unknown. Germline V lookup: CDR1 SGHTA, CDR2 FQGNSA. Trimming pared 5 bases from V and 0 bases from J, leaving 12 bases between. The CDR3 spans 15 residues. This sample was taken from a study of cytomegalovirus exposure and HLA in healthy donors. Study results and caveats: A later analysis reportedly found fewer N-insertions in an Asian-associated ancestry cluster than the roughly 670-donor mean. In a later analysis, TCR beta V- and J-gene trimming was associated with a missense DCLRE1C variant.

Vbeta (60) and Jbeta (13) primers were used in the PCR. Some clones are missing from TCRdb's copy, which holds only in-frame ones; the method was immunoSEQ multiplex PCR. In the table there are around 65,000 clones, about two thirds of which are singletons. This receptor was obtained from a middle-aged man in good health and CMV-seropositive. The sequenced sample was PBMCs. The J gene is TRBJ2-3, the V gene TRBV7-2; possible D gene TRBD2, 5 bases. The CDR3 DNA reads TGTGCCAGCAGCCCCGTAGCGACTAGCACAGATACGCAGTATTTT. Protein sequence: CASSPVATSTDTQYF.